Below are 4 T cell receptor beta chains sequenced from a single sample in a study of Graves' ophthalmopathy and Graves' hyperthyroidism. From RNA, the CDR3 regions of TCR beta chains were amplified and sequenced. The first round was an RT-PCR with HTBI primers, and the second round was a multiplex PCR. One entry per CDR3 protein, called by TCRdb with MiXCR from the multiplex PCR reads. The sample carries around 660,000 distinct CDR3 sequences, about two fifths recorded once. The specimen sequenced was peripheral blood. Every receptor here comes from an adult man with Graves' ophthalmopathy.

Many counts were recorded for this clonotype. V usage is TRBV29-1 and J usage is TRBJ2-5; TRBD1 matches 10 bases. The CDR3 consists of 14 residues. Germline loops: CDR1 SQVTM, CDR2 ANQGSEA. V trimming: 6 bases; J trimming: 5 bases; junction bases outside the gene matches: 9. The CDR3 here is CSVARQGARETQYF. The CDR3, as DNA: TGCAGCGTAGCCAGACAGGGGGCGCGGGAGACCCAGTACTTC.

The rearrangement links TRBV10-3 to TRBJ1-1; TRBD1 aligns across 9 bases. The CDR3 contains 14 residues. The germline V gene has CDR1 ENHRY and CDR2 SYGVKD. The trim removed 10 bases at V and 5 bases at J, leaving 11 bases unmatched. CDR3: CASRPVGQGTEAFF. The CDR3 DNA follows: TGTGCCAGCAGACCCGTGGGACAGGGAACTGAAGCTTTCTTT.

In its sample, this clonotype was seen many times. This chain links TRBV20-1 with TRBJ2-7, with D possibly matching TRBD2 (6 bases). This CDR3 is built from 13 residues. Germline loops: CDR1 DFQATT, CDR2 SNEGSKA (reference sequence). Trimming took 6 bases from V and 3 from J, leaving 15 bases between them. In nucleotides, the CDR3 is TGCAGTGCACCGCCTAGCGAGGGCTACGAGCAGTACTTC. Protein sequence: CSAPPSEGYEQYF.

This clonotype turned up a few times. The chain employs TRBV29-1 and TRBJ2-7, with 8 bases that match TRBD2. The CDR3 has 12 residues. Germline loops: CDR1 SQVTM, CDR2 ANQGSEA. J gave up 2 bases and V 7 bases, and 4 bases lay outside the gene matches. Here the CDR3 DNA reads TGCAGCGCCGGCGGGGGGCCCTACGAGCAGTACTTC. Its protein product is CSAGGGPYEQYF.